A single sample gave rise to the 28 T cell receptor beta chains below, sequenced in a study of blood T cell repertoires in COVID-19. This table comes from immunoSEQ multiplex PCR, and its TCRdb copy is limited to in-frame clones, with some not included. This sample yields 120,000 to 150,000 clones, of which about 85% are seen a single time; about 2.8% belongs to the top ten. Input material: peripheral blood. The origin of the receptors is a human donor with acute or convalescent COVID-19. The donor label of this sample is uncertain.

The chain combines TRBV20-1 with TRBJ1-2, with D tentatively TRBD1 (6 bases). The length of the CDR3 is 13 residues. Germline CDR1 and CDR2: DFQATT and SNEGSKA (reference sequence). V shed 3 bases and J shed 4 bases, with 12 bases lying between them. The CDR3 region is CSASLTGGYGYTF. Written as DNA, the CDR3 is TGCAGTGCTAGTTTGACAGGCGGCTATGGCTACACCTTC.

The chain employs TRBV20-1 and TRBJ2-3, with D unresolved. Germline CDR1 is DFQATT and CDR2 is SNEGSKA (reference sequence). The CDR3 runs to 11 residues. V was clipped by 3 bases and J by 6 bases, with 7 bases between them. CDR3 protein: CSASSLDTQYF. The CDR3 nucleotides are TGCAGTGCTAGTTCCTTGGATACGCAGTATTTT.

V usage is TRBV4-1 and J usage is TRBJ1-2; 9 nucleotides line up with TRBD1. Trimming removed 3 bases from V and 7 bases from J; junction bases left unmatched: 6. The CDR3 runs 14 residues. Per the germline V gene, CDR1 is MGHRA and CDR2 is YSYEKL. DNA of the CDR3: TGCGCCAGCAGCCAGGACAGGGGTCGAAGTGGCTACACCTTC. Protein: CASSQDRGRSGYTF.

This chain connects TRBV7-3 to TRBJ1-1, with no clear D. Germline V gives CDR1 SGHTA, CDR2 FQGTGA. Trimming took off 5 bases at V and 10 bases at J, with 17 bases between the two ends. The CDR3 runs to 13 residues. CDR3 DNA: TGTGCCAGCAGCCCCAGCCGGGGAGTCGGAGCTTTCTTT. This gives the protein CASSPSRGVGAFF.

This chain connects TRBV27 to TRBJ1-5; TRBD1 matches at 7 bases. Germline V CDR1 and CDR2: MNHEY, SMNVEV (reference sequence). Unmatched junction bases numbered 5, after V lost 7 bases and J lost 2 bases. This CDR3 has 14 residues. CDR3 amino acids: CASNRQGGNQPQHF. CDR3 DNA sequence: TGTGCCAGCAATCGACAGGGCGGCAATCAGCCCCAGCATTTT.

The chain combines TRBV5-4 with TRBJ1-3; D perhaps matches TRBD1 (5 bases). The CDR3 has 14 residues. Germline lookup yields CDR1 SGHNT and CDR2 YYREEE (reference sequence). V lost 4 bases to trimming and J lost 3 bases, with 11 bases between them. CDR3 region: CASSAGGGGNTIYF. The CDR3 DNA follows: TGTGCCAGCAGCGCGGGGGGAGGTGGAAACACCATATATTTT.

The DNA for the CDR3 is TGTGCCAGCAGACAGGACAGTTGGAACACTGAAGCTTTCTTT. Translation: CASRQDSWNTEAFF. V is TRBV28 and J is TRBJ1-1, with D perhaps matching TRBD1 (6 bases). This CDR3 region has 14 residues. Germline V lookup: CDR1 MDHEN, CDR2 SYDVKM. Trimming removed 6 bases from V and 1 base from J, with 12 bases in between.

This clone came up a few times. The CDR3 region is CASSLIREDTGELFF. In DNA, the CDR3 is TGTGCCAGCAGTTTGATCAGGGAGGACACCGGGGAGCTGTTTTTT. V usage is TRBV27 and J usage is TRBJ2-2, with D possibly TRBD2 on 6 matching bases. The CDR3 is 15 amino acids. Deletions cut 3 bases from V and 3 bases from J, with 11 bases between. Germline lookup yields CDR1 MNHEY and CDR2 SMNVEV (reference sequence).

This clone was detected only once. The V call is TRBV4-3, the J call TRBJ1-4; the match to TRBD1 covers 7 bases. The germline gives CDR1 LGHNA, CDR2 YSLEER. V was pared by 1 base and J by 2 bases, with 4 bases of the junction left unmatched. The CDR3 spans 16 residues. The CDR3 here is CASSQARGLTNEKLFF. The CDR3 region has the DNA TGCGCCAGCAGCCAAGCTAGGGGGCTCACTAATGAAAAACTGTTTTTT.

V usage is TRBV6-1 and J usage is TRBJ2-3; TRBD2 matches 10 bases. After removal of 3 bases from V and 5 bases from J, the junction contained 5 bases not matched to a gene. CDR1 MNHNS and CDR2 SASEGT come from the germline V gene. CDR3 size: 15 residues. Written as DNA, the CDR3 is TGTGCCAGCAGTGAGAGCGGGGGGGCCCTAGATACGCAGTATTTT. Its translation is CASSESGGALDTQYF.

The V gene is TRBV11-2, the J gene TRBJ2-2; tentatively, D is TRBD2 (5 bases). This CDR3 has 16 residues. The V and J ends lost 0 bases and 4 bases respectively, with 12 bases between them. Germline V lookup: CDR1 SGHAT, CDR2 FQNNGV. The CDR3 sequence is CASSLDRRSSTGELFF. The CDR3 DNA sequence: TGTGCCAGCAGCTTAGATCGGAGGTCAAGCACCGGGGAGCTGTTTTTT.

The CDR3 region is CASSPLGQGHTQYF. CDR3 sequence (DNA): TGTGCCAGCAGCCCCCTCGGGCAGGGGCATACGCAGTATTTT. The rearrangement uses TRBV3-1 (or the pseudogene TRBV3-2) and TRBJ2-3; a possible D gene is TRBD1 (6 bases). The CDR3 consists of 14 residues. Trimming shortened V by 4 bases and J by 7 bases, and 15 bases separated the two germline ends. The germline gives CDR1 LGHDT, CDR2 YNNKEL (reference sequence).

This chain's CDR3 is CASRTGKNIQYF. CDR3 bases: TGTGCCAGCAGGACTGGTAAAAACATTCAGTACTTC. The genes are TRBV27 and TRBJ2-4; no reliable D call. V lost 6 bases and J lost 4, with 7 bases in between. Per the germline V gene, CDR1 is MNHEY and CDR2 is SMNVEV (reference sequence). The CDR3 is made up of 12 amino acids.

This clone was counted between two and nine times. The chain is built from TRBV6-5 and TRBJ1-6; D ambiguous. V was cut by 0 bases and J by 10 bases, with 7 bases left in between. Germline CDR1 reads MNHEY; CDR2 reads SVGAGI. The CDR3 is 13 amino acids. Here the CDR3 DNA reads TGTGCCAGCAGTTACTCCCCAGGCTCACCCCTCCACTTT. This sequence encodes CASSYSPGSPLHF.

The chain combines TRBV11-2 with TRBJ1-1; 7 bases align to TRBD1. CDR3 length: 15 amino acids. Germline CDR1 and CDR2: SGHAT and FQNNGV. V trimming: 5 bases; J trimming: 1 base; junction bases outside the gene matches: 7. The CDR3 sequence: CASSVRTGANTEAFF. The CDR3, as DNA: TGTGCCAGCAGCGTACGGACAGGAGCGAACACTGAAGCTTTCTTT.

The J gene is TRBJ2-7, the V gene TRBV12-1; TRBD1 is taken as the D call from the table, unchecked against the DNA. TRBV12-1 is classified as a pseudogene. This CDR3 comprises 16 residues. This CDR3 reads CASSLEKGASANPQYV. The CDR3 DNA follows: TGTGCCAGCAGCCTCGAAAAGGGGGCTAGCGCCAACCCCCAGTACGTC.

Notes on this clone: Being one base from a much bigger clone, this may be a read error. The chain couples TRBV6-5 to TRBJ1-1, with TRBD1 as a possible D gene (5 bases). This CDR3 is 13 amino acids long. V was shortened by 5 bases and J by 1 base, with 8 bases between the two germline ends. Germline-derived CDR1 and CDR2 are MNHEY and SVGAGI. CDR3 sequence reads: CASSMTENTEAFF. In nucleotides, the CDR3 is TGTGCCAGCAGTATGACAGAGAACACTGAAGCTTTCTTT.

The V and J genes are TRBV6-5 and TRBJ1-5; no definite D call. This CDR3 contains 13 residues. The V end lost 10 bases, the J end lost 1 base, and 11 bases lay between the germline ends. CDR1 is MNHEY and CDR2 is SVGAGI in the germline V gene. CDR3 residues: CATTQQSNQPQHF. Here the CDR3 DNA reads TGTGCCACCACTCAACAGAGCAATCAGCCCCAGCATTTT.

The J gene is TRBJ1-4, the V gene TRBV5-1; D is undetermined. The germline V gene has CDR1 SGHRS and CDR2 YFSETQ. There are 15 residues in the CDR3. V shed 0 bases and J shed 7 bases, with 13 bases lying between them. CDR3 amino acids: CASSLDEAGGEKLFF. The CDR3 nucleotides read TGCGCCAGCAGCTTGGACGAGGCGGGTGGTGAAAAACTGTTTTTT.

V usage is TRBV30 and J usage is TRBJ2-2; TRBD1 is a possible D gene (6 bases). V shed 3 bases and J shed 7 bases, with 15 bases lying between them. This CDR3 has 14 amino acids. CDR1 GTSNPN and CDR2 SVGIG come from the germline V gene (reference sequence). CDR3: CAWSTLTGIGELFF. In nucleotides, the CDR3 is TGTGCCTGGAGCACCCTCACAGGGATCGGGGAGCTGTTTTTT.

V gene TRBV20-1 combines with J gene TRBJ1-1; D is undetermined. CDR1 and CDR2 from the germline V gene are DFQATT and SNEGSKA (reference sequence). The CDR3 extends over 11 amino acids. Between the trimmed V and J ends, which lost 6 bases and 5 bases, there was a span of 10 bases. CDR3 sequence (DNA): TGCAGTGCAAACAGAGGGACTGAAGCTTTCTTT. This translates into CSANRGTEAFF.

This clone occurred a few times. The V call is TRBV3-1 (or the pseudogene TRBV3-2), the J call TRBJ1-1, with 8 bases identical to TRBD1. The V gene end was trimmed by 4 bases and the J gene end by 11 bases; junction bases not matched to a gene: 12. The CDR3 is made up of 14 amino acids. CDR1 and CDR2 (germline): LGHDT, YNNKEL (reference sequence). The CDR3 sequence: CASSRNRGEGQAFF. CDR3 DNA sequence: TGTGCCAGCAGCCGGAACAGGGGGGAGGGCCAGGCTTTCTTT.

This clone has more than one count but fewer than ten. The chain has TRBV2 and TRBJ2-7; D gene unclear. The CDR3 totals 11 residues. V was trimmed by 4 bases and J by 7 bases, leaving 8 bases between them. The V gene's germline CDR1 is SNHLY and CDR2 FYNNEI. CDR3 protein: CASSAQWEQYV. Here the CDR3 DNA reads TGTGCCAGCAGTGCCCAGTGGGAGCAGTACGTC.

This chain joins TRBV18 and TRBJ1-4, with D unresolved. The germline gives CDR1 KGHSH, CDR2 LQKENI. The CDR3 covers 12 residues. V lost 6 bases and J lost 4, with 6 bases in between. In DNA form, the CDR3 reads TGTGCCAGCTCCCCCGGTAATGAAAAACTGTTTTTT. It yields the protein CASSPGNEKLFF.

The chain uses TRBV7-9 and TRBJ1-5; TRBD1 is a possible D gene (5 bases). CDR1 is SEHNR, CDR2 FQNEAQ, per germline (reference sequence). V lost 2 bases to trimming and J lost 0 bases, with 11 bases between them. The CDR3 loop spans 16 amino acids. The DNA of the CDR3 is TGTGCCAGCAGCTTATTTACAGGAGATAGCAATCAGCCCCAGCATTTT. This codes for CASSLFTGDSNQPQHF.

V gene TRBV29-1 combines with J gene TRBJ2-5, with D maybe TRBD2 (5 bases). Germline V gives CDR1 SQVTM, CDR2 ANQGSEA. The CDR3 covers 13 residues. V was clipped by 7 bases and J by 5 bases, with 17 bases between them. CDR3 sequence: CSAWAGIAETQYF. CDR3 nucleotide sequence: TGCAGCGCTTGGGCCGGGATAGCGGAGACCCAGTACTTC.

The rearrangement uses TRBV7-2 and TRBJ1-4, with a tentative D call TRBD1 (5 bases). This CDR3 comprises 14 residues. The V and J ends lost 4 bases and 3 bases respectively, with 9 bases between them. Germline V gives CDR1 SGHTA, CDR2 FQGNSA. The CDR3 is CASSSGRPNEKLFF. In DNA, the CDR3 is TGTGCCAGCAGCTCAGGGAGGCCTAATGAAAAACTGTTTTTT.

The J gene is TRBJ1-2, the V gene TRBV5-4, with TRBD1 matching over 10 bases. This CDR3 is built from 14 residues. Germline V gene data show CDR1 as SGHNT and CDR2 as YYREEE (reference sequence). V gave up 4 bases and J gave up 6 bases; unmatched junction bases: 6. The CDR3 reads CASSGDRGQDGYTF. Written as DNA, the CDR3 is TGTGCCAGCAGCGGGGACAGGGGACAAGATGGCTACACCTTC.